This T cell receptor beta chain was sequenced during a study of beta chain features in type 1 diabetes. Study-wide context: There were some 100,000,000 sorted cells examined across all samples.

This clone showed up just a few times. Its target is not known. Reverse transcription of all isolated RNA meant that expressed TCRB transcripts were sequenced. The assay was immunoSEQ multiplex PCR, and TCRdb's table has in-frame clones only and misses some. The table has about 450,000 clones, approximately 10% seen once. Study-level points and caveats: TCRB repertoires of naive, central memory and Treg cells appeared more similar among patients than among healthy donors.

Germline V lookup: CDR1 LNHNV, CDR2 YYDKDF (reference sequence). Trimming stripped 1 base from V and 8 bases from J, with 18 bases between. The CDR3 contains 17 residues. The sample was naive CD4+ T cells from blood. The chain is built from TRBV15 and TRBJ1-6, with D possibly being TRBD1 (5 bases). The receptor comes from a woman aged 18-29 years in good health. CDR3: CATSRVLWGLPYSPLHF. CDR3 DNA sequence: TGTGCCACCAGCAGAGTGCTGTGGGGCCTTCCATATTCACCCCTCCACTTT.